Sequencing of this T cell receptor (beta chain) was carried out in a study of CXCR3-negative and CXCR3-positive naive CD8 T cells. Note on this clonotype: Its antigen is unidentified.

Study outcomes and limitations: Naive CXCR3-positive and CXCR3-negative cells shared TRBV-TRBJ usage; memory cells diverged. The naive subsets expressed comparable surface CD5, and the authors inferred TCR strength from TRB CDR3 properties. Comparably high diversity marked both naive subsets, whereas memory CD8+ cells had much lower diversity. A higher hydrophobicity marked the TRB CDR3s of CXCR3-positive naive cells versus CXCR3-negative naive cells.

TRB cDNA libraries were made by UMI-labeled 5' RACE. Each CDR3 protein gets one entry in TCRdb, which reprocessed the 5' RACE reads and gives no DNA. The table gives 65,000 to 90,000 distinct CDR3 sequences; the top ten clones make up approximately 0.62% of it. CDR1 is LNHNV, CDR2 YYDKDF, per germline (reference sequence). The CDR3 extends over 15 amino acids. This chain links TRBV15 with TRBJ2-1; the D call from TCRdb, TRBD2, cannot be confirmed without DNA. The receptor was isolated from a human donor in good health. Some clones in this sample may be carry-over from other donors' samples. What was sequenced was naive CXCR3+ CD8+ T cells from blood. The subset: CD45RO-CCR7+CD27+CD95- naive CD8+ T cells expressing CXCR3 (TNR3+). CDR3 sequence reads: CATSTGTSLYNEQFF.